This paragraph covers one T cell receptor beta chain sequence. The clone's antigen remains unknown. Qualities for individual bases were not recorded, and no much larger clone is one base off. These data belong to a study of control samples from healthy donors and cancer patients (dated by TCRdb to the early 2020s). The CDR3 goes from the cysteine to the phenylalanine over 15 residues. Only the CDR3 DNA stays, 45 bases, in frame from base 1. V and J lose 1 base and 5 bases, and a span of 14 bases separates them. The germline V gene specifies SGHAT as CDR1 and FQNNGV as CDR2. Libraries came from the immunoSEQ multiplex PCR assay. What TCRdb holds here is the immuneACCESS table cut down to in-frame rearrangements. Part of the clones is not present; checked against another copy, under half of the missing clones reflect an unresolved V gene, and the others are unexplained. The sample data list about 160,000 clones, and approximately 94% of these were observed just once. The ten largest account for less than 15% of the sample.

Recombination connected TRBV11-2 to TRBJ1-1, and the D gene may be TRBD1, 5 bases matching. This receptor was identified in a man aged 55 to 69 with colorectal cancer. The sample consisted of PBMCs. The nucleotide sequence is TGTGCCAGCAGCTTAGTGGGAGGGGCGGGTACTGAAGCTTTCTTT. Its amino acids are CASSLVGGAGTEAFF.